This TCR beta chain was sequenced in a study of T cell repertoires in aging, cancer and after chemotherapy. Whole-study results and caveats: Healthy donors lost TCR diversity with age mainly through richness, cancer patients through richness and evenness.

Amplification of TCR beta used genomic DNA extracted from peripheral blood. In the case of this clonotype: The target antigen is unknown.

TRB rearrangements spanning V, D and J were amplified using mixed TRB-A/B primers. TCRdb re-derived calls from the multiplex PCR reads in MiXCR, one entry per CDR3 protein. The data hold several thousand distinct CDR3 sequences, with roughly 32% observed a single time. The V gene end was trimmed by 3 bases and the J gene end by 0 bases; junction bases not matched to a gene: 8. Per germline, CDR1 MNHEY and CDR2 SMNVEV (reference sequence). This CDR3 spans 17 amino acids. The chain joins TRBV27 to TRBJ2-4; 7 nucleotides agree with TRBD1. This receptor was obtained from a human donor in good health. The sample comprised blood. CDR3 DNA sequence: TGTGCCAGCAGTTTCACCCCGGGACAGCTAGCCAAAAACATTCAGTACTTC. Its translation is CASSFTPGQLAKNIQYF.